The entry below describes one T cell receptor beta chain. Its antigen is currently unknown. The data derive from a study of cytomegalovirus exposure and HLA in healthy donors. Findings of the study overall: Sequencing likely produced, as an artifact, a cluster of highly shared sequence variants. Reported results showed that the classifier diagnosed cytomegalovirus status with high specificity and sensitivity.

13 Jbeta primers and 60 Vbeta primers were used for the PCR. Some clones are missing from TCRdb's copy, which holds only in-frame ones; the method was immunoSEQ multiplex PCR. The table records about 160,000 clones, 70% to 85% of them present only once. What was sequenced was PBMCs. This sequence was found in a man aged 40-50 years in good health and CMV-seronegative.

Here the CDR3 reads CASEGANYGYTF. In DNA, the CDR3 is TGCGCCTCAGAGGGGGCCAACTATGGCTACACCTTC. The J gene is TRBJ1-2, the V gene TRBV29-1; TRBD1 aligns across 7 bases. Germline V lookup: CDR1 SQVTM, CDR2 ANQGSEA. The CDR3 has 12 amino acids.